The T cell receptor beta chain described here comes from a study of vaccination and CD4 T cells after COVID-19. Background on the study: Overlapping SARS-CoV-2, HCoV-NL63, HCoV-OC43 and HCoV-229E spike peptides stimulated the cells.

This clonotype was seen a handful of times. Its antigen is unknown. Scientists ran DNA taken from cultured CD4+ T cells through the Oncomine TCR Beta short-read assay for sequencing. TCRdb itself ran the PCR reads through MiXCR, one entry per CDR3 protein. Of tens of thousands of distinct CDR3 sequences listed, less than 80% are singletons. The CDR3 spans 16 residues. V was trimmed by 3 bases and J by 0 bases, leaving 12 bases between them. In germline, CDR1 is SGHVS, CDR2 FQNEAQ. Indicated treatment: roughly ten-day PBMC culture with coronavirus spike peptide pools or control peptides (ViraFEST assay). Antigen-specific T cell expansion with peptide pools preceded TCR sequencing in the ViraFEST approach. Scientists separated out CD4+ T cells through negative selection following 10 days in culture.

The sample was CD4+ T cells from blood, cultured in vitro. This receptor was identified in a human donor who had recovered from COVID-19. V and J are TRBV7-8 and TRBJ1-3; D is undetermined. CDR3 loop: CASSLYRPSSGNTIYF. The CDR3 DNA sequence: TGTGCCAGCAGCTTGTACAGACCGAGCTCTGGAAACACCATATATTTT.